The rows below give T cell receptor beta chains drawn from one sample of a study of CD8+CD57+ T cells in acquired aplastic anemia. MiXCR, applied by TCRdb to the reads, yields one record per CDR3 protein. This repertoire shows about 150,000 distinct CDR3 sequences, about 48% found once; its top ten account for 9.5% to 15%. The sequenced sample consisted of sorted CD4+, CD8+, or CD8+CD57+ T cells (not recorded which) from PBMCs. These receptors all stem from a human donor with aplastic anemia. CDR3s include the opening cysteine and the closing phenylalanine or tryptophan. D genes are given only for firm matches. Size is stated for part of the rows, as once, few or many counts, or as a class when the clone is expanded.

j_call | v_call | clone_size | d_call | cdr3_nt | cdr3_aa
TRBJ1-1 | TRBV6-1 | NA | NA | TGTGCCAGCAGAACTACAGGAGTCGCTGAAGCCTTCTTT | CASRTTGVAEAFF
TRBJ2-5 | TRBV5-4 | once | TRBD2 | TGTGCCAGCAGCGGCGGACTAGCGGGAGGGGGAGAGACCCAGTACTTC | CASSGGLAGGGETQYF
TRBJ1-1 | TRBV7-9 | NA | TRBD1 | TGTGCCAGCAGCTCTGGGACAGGGGAGAACACTGAAGCTTTCTTT | CASSSGTGENTEAFF
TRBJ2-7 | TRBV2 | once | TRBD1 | TGTGCCAGCGCACGCGACAGGGATTCCTACGAGCAGTACTTC | CASARDRDSYEQYF
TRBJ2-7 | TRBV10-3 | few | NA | TGTGCCATCAGTGAGTCTATCGGGTTTTCCGGACACGAGCAGTACTTC | CAISESIGFSGHEQYF
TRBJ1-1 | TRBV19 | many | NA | TGTGCCAGTAGAGGTCGTCCCCCGGGCACTGAAGCTTTCTTT | CASRGRPPGTEAFF
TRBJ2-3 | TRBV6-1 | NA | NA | TGTGCCAGCACTGTGGGCGTTTCCACAGATACGCAGTATTTT | CASTVGVSTDTQYF
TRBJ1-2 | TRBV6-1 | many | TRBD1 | TGTGCCAGCAGTGGGACAGGGCGAGACGGCTACACCTTC | CASSGTGRDGYTF
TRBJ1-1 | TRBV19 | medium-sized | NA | TGTGCCAGTAGTATGACGGCGTACACTGAAGCTTTCTTT | CASSMTAYTEAFF
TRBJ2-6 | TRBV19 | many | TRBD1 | TGTGCCAGCAGACAGGGGCAAACCTCTGGGGCCAACGTCCTGACTTTC | CASRQGQTSGANVLTF
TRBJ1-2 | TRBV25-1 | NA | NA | TGTGCCAGCTTAGCGAATTCCGATGGCTACACCTTC | CASLANSDGYTF
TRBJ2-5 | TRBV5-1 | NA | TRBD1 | TGCGCCAGCGGGTTGGGACAGGGACAAGAGACCCAGTACTTC | CASGLGQGQETQYF
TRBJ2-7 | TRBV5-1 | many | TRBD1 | TGCGCCAGCAGCCCCCGACAGGGGTCCGTCGAGCAGTACTTC | CASSPRQGSVEQYF
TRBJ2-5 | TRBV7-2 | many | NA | TGTGCCAGCAGCTTAGGTGGTGTGGAGACCCAGTACTTC | CASSLGGVETQYF
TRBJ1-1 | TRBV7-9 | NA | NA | TGTGCCAGCAGCGCTGGATTGACTGAAGCTTTCTTT | CASSAGLTEAFF
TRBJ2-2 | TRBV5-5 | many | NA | TGTGCCAGCAGCTTGGCGGGTTGGGACACCGGGGAGCTGTTTTTT | CASSLAGWDTGELFF
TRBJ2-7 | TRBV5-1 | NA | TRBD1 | TGCGCCAGCAGCTTAAATCCCGGGACAGGGCAGAACGAGCAGTACTTC | CASSLNPGTGQNEQYF
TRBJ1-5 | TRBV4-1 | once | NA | TGCGCCAGCAGCCAGAACGAAGGGGCCGATTATCAGCCCCAGCATTTT | CASSQNEGADYQPQHF
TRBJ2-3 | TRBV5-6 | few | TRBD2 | TGTGCCAGCAGAATTGCCCCCCTAGCGGGGACCGCCCGTACGCAGTATTTT | CASRIAPLAGTARTQYF
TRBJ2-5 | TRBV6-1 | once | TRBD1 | TGTGCCAGCAGTGAGACAGGGCTAGAGACCCAGTACTTC | CASSETGLETQYF
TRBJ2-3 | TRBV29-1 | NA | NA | TGCAGCGTTGACGGCACAGATACGCAGTATTTT | CSVDGTDTQYF
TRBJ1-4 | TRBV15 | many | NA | TGTGCCACCAGCGGTAGAACAGGGAATGAAAAACTGTTTTTT | CATSGRTGNEKLFF
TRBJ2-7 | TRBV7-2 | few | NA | TGTGCCAGCAGCTTACGCAAGGTCTACGAGCAGTACTTC | CASSLRKVYEQYF
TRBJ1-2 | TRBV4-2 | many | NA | TGTGCCAGCAGCCAGGCAGGGGAAGGGGAAGACTATGGCTACACCTTC | CASSQAGEGEDYGYTF
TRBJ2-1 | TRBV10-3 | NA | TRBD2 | TGTGCCACACGGCAACTAGCGGGGAAACCTACCAACTACAATGAGCAGTTCTTC | CATRQLAGKPTNYNEQFF
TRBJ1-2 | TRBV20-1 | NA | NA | TGCAGTGCTAGAGATCTTCAGGCCGCGGACTATGGCTACACCTTC | CSARDLQAADYGYTF
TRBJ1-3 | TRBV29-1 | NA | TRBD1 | TGCAGCGCTTGGCTGGGACAGGGGCCATACTCTGGAAACACCATATATTTT | CSAWLGQGPYSGNTIYF
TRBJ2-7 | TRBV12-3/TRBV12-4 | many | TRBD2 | TGTGCCAGCAGTCCCTTAGCGGGGCTAAGCTCCTACGAGCAGTACTTC | CASSPLAGLSSYEQYF
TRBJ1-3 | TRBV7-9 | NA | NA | TGTGCCAGCAAAAAGGGCACGGGAAACACCATATATTTT | CASKKGTGNTIYF
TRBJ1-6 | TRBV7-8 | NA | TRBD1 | TGTGCCAGCAGCCATGGGACAGGGGGTTCACCCCTCCACTTT | CASSHGTGGSPLHF
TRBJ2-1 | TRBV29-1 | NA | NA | TGCAGCCAAGAGGGTTGGGATGAGCAGTTCTTC | CSQEGWDEQFF
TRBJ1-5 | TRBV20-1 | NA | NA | TGCAGTGCCACCCTCGGGGGCAGGGGCAATCAGCCCCAGCATTTT | CSATLGGRGNQPQHF
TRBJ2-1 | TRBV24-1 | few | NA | TGTGCCACCAGTGACGCCCTGAGGAATGAGCAGTTCTTC | CATSDALRNEQFF
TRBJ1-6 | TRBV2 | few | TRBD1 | TGTGCCAGCCTCGGACAGGGTAATTCACCCCTCCACTTT | CASLGQGNSPLHF
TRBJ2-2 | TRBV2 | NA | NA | TGTGCCAGCAGACCCACGGGGACCGCCGGGGAGCTGTTTTTT | CASRPTGTAGELFF
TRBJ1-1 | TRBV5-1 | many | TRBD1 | TGCGCCAGCAGCTTGAAGACCCGACAGGGTAGTCGTAACACTGAAGCTTTCTTT | CASSLKTRQGSRNTEAFF